A single sample gave rise to the 22 T cell receptor beta chains below, sequenced in a study of cytomegalovirus exposure and HLA in healthy donors. The PCR employed 60 Vbeta primers together with 13 Jbeta primers. Generated by immunoSEQ multiplex PCR, the TCRdb table keeps only in-frame clones and is missing some. The sample carries under 150,000 clones, about 80% recorded once. Sequences were obtained from PBMCs. The receptor set was obtained from a woman aged 40 to 49 in good health and CMV-seronegative.

This sequence joins TRBV14 and TRBJ1-1, with a tentative D call TRBD1 (6 bases). This CDR3 comprises 14 residues. Germline V gene sequence: CDR1 SGHDN, CDR2 FVKESK. Trimming left V 4 bases short and J 5 bases short, with 14 bases between. CDR3 amino acids: CASSREGGSTEAFF. The CDR3 nucleotides read TGTGCCAGCAGCCGAGAAGGGGGTTCGACTGAAGCTTTCTTT. The whole variable domain, filled in from reference TRBV14 and TRBJ1-1, reads EAGVTQFPSHSVIEKGQTVTLRCDPISGHDNLYWYRRVMGKEIKFLLHFVKESKQDESGMPNNRFLAERTGGTYSTLKVQPAELEDSGVYFCASSREGGSTEAFFGQGTRLTVV.

The V gene is TRBV29-1, the J gene TRBJ2-3; 10 nucleotides line up with TRBD1. With 0 bases clipped from V and 4 bases from J, the junction kept 4 bases outside the gene matches. The CDR3 runs to 15 residues. Germline V gene sequence: CDR1 SQVTM, CDR2 ANQGSEA. The CDR3 loop is CSVEEGGQGSDTQYF. CDR3 coding DNA: TGCAGCGTTGAAGAGGGGGGACAGGGGTCAGATACGCAGTATTTT.

This chain joins TRBV5-5 and TRBJ2-7, with 10 bases that match TRBD2. Germline CDR1 is SGHKS and CDR2 is YYEKEE (reference sequence). Losses at the gene ends were 2 bases for V and 6 bases for J; bases not matched to a gene: 8. The CDR3 is made up of 15 amino acids. CDR3 protein: CASSFPRAGGVEQYF. The CDR3 DNA follows: TGTGCCAGCAGCTTCCCAAGAGCGGGAGGGGTCGAGCAGTACTTC.

The genes are TRBV27 and TRBJ1-6; no firm D call. V was pared by 4 bases and J by 8 bases, with 9 bases between. The CDR3 runs 13 residues. Germline V gene sequence: CDR1 MNHEY, CDR2 SMNVEV (reference sequence). The CDR3 DNA reads as TGTGCCAGCAGTTCCTGGCCAGATTCACCCCTCCACTTT. Translated: CASSSWPDSPLHF.

This clone was observed a handful of times. The J gene is TRBJ2-5, the V gene TRBV29-1; D uncertain. CDR3 length: 12 residues. The germline V gene encodes CDR1 SQVTM and CDR2 ANQGSEA. Trimming cost V 3 bases and J 1 base, with 6 bases left between them. The CDR3 loop reads CSVDPLQETQYF. CDR3 DNA sequence: TGCAGCGTTGATCCCCTCCAAGAGACCCAGTACTTC.

The sample holds a few counts of this clone. The rearrangement links TRBV9 to TRBJ2-5, with TRBD2 as a possible D gene (5 bases). The CDR3 runs 15 residues. V lost 0 bases and J 2 bases, leaving 11 bases between the germline ends. Germline V CDR1 and CDR2: SGDLS, YYNGEE. The CDR3 DNA sequence: TGTGCCAGCAGCGTAGGTGGGAGTCGGCAAGAGACCCAGTACTTC. It specifies CASSVGGSRQETQYF.

The CDR3 coding sequence is TGCGCCAGCAGCTTGGAACAGGGGGCGTACACCGGGGAGCTGTTTTTT. Its translation: CASSLEQGAYTGELFF. This chain uses TRBV5-1 with TRBJ2-2; 9 bases match TRBD1. CDR1 SGHRS and CDR2 YFSETQ come from the germline V gene. With V trimmed by 0 bases and J by 3 bases, 3 bases remained unmatched. CDR3 length: 16 amino acids. Drawing the rest from reference TRBV5-1 and TRBJ2-2, the complete variable domain is KAGVTQTPRYLIKTRGQQVTLSCSPISGHRSVSWYQQTPGQGLQFLFEYFSETQRNKGNFPGRFSGRQFSNSRSEMNVSTLELGDSALYLCASSLEQGAYTGELFFGEGSRLTVL.

This chain uses TRBV5-1 with TRBJ2-1, with TRBD2 matching over 11 bases. Germline CDR1 SGHRS, CDR2 YFSETQ. The CDR3 contains 17 residues. V trimming: 5 bases; J trimming: 5 bases; junction bases outside the gene matches: 12. The CDR3 DNA reads as TGCGCCAGCAGGAGAATTACTAGCGGGAGAGTGGACAATGAGCAGTTCTTC. Its protein is CASRRITSGRVDNEQFF. Based on the CDR3 plus reference TRBV5-1 and TRBJ2-1, the full variable domain is KAGVTQTPRYLIKTRGQQVTLSCSPISGHRSVSWYQQTPGQGLQFLFEYFSETQRNKGNFPGRFSGRQFSNSRSEMNVSTLELGDSALYLCASRRITSGRVDNEQFFGPGTRLTVL.

This clone was seen only a few times. The chain uses TRBV19 and TRBJ1-5, with TRBD1 as a possible D gene (6 bases). The length of the CDR3 is 13 residues. The germline V and J ends were trimmed by 8 bases and 5 bases, with 13 bases remaining between them. In germline, CDR1 is LNHDA, CDR2 SQIVND (reference sequence). The CDR3 DNA is TGTGCCAGTGGGGACACCCGGGATCAGCCCCAGCATTTT. Amino acids: CASGDTRDQPQHF.

The CDR3 region is CASSRRLAGSNTGELFF. CDR3 DNA: TGCGCCAGCAGCCGCAGACTAGCGGGATCGAACACCGGGGAGCTGTTTTTT. This chain connects TRBV4-3 to TRBJ2-2, with 11 bases aligning to TRBD2. The CDR3 sequence is 17 residues long. CDR1 LGHNA and CDR2 YSLEER come from the germline V gene. Trimming took 4 bases from V and 0 from J; bases not matched to a gene: 4.

The count of this clone is one. The chain joins TRBV6-6 to TRBJ2-5; 9 bases line up with TRBD1. The J call may be wrong; the DNA end is better matched by TRBJ2-7. The length of the CDR3 is 15 residues. Germline values: CDR1 MNHNY, CDR2 SVGAGI (reference sequence). The CDR3 loop is CASGPQGAHGYEQYF. As DNA, the CDR3 is TGTGCCAGCGGACCACAGGGGGCCCATGGGTACGAGCAGTACTTC.

The CDR3 DNA reads TGTGCCAGTAGTCAGCGGACAGGGAACGGAGCTTTCTTT. This encodes CASSQRTGNGAFF. V gene TRBV19 combines with J gene TRBJ1-1; 8 bases agree with TRBD1. The CDR3 covers 13 residues. Germline loops: CDR1 LNHDA, CDR2 SQIVND (reference sequence). The trim removed 5 bases at V and 10 bases at J, leaving 9 bases unmatched.

V and J are TRBV4-1 and TRBJ1-1, with a tentative D call TRBD1 (5 bases). The CDR3 is 15 residues long. V lost 0 bases and J 2 bases, leaving 10 bases between the germline ends. In germline, CDR1 is MGHRA, CDR2 YSYEKL. The CDR3: CASSQDRGGNTEAFF. DNA for the CDR3: TGCGCCAGCAGCCAAGATCGGGGGGGAAACACTGAAGCTTTCTTT.

This clone was recorded a few times. This sequence joins TRBV6-5 and TRBJ1-6; maybe TRBD1 (6 bases). Per the germline V gene, CDR1 is MNHEY and CDR2 is SVGAGI. There are 15 residues in the CDR3. Trimming removed 2 bases from V and 7 bases from J, with 12 bases in between. For the CDR3, the DNA is TGTGCCAGCAGTTACGAATATACAGGGAATTCACCCCTCCACTTT. The encoded protein is CASSYEYTGNSPLHF.

As concerns this clone: Other nucleotide sequences from this sample produce the same CDR3. The chain has TRBV6-5 and TRBJ1-5; D is possibly TRBD1 (5 bases). Germline CDR1 is MNHEY and CDR2 is SVGAGI. The CDR3 loop spans 13 amino acids. The V gene lost 2 bases and the J gene lost 6 bases, with 8 bases spanning the gap. The CDR3 nucleotides are TGTGCCAGCAGTTACGGGAGGGGTCAGCCCCAGCATTTT. This sequence encodes CASSYGRGQPQHF.

The CDR3 DNA sequence: TGTGCCAGCAGCTTAAGGACTTTTCTGTACTTC. Translation: CASSLRTFLYF. The V gene is TRBV7-8, the J gene TRBJ2-7; D is perhaps TRBD2 (5 bases). The germline V gene encodes CDR1 SGHVS and CDR2 FQNEAQ. V lost 2 bases, J lost 12 bases, and 11 bases lay in between. The CDR3 totals 11 residues.

CDR3 in DNA: TGTGCCAGTAGTCGGACAGGGACCAACTACGAGCAGTACTTC. Its protein is CASSRTGTNYEQYF. V and J are TRBV19 and TRBJ2-7, with 8 bases matching TRBD1. J lost 3 bases, V lost 5 bases, and 6 bases had no gene match. The CDR3 runs 14 residues. CDR1 is LNHDA and CDR2 is SQIVND in the germline V gene (reference sequence).

J is TRBJ2-3 and V is TRBV6-1; D gene unclear. V lost 3 bases and J lost 0, with 7 bases in between. Per germline, CDR1 MNHNS and CDR2 SASEGT. This CDR3 is 14 amino acids long. The CDR3 bases are TGTGCCAGCAGTGAGAGCTTGAGCACAGATACGCAGTATTTT. As protein: CASSESLSTDTQYF.

This clone was picked up a small number of times. The chain combines TRBV28 with TRBJ1-4, with D perhaps matching TRBD1 (6 bases). Trimming cost V 8 bases and J 2 bases, with 9 bases left between them. This CDR3 region has 13 residues. Germline lookup yields CDR1 MDHEN and CDR2 SYDVKM. The CDR3 DNA reads as TGTGCCAGCGGAGGACAGACTAATGAAAAACTGTTTTTT. Protein sequence: CASGGQTNEKLFF.

The rearrangement uses TRBV29-1 and TRBJ1-3; D not resolved. CDR3 length equals 13 residues. V shed 3 bases and J shed 0 bases, with 6 bases lying between them. CDR1 and CDR2 from the germline V gene are SQVTM and ANQGSEA. CDR3 in DNA: TGCAGCGTTGACGCAGGCTCTGGAAACACCATATATTTT. Protein sequence: CSVDAGSGNTIYF.

This clone was seen a handful of times. The CDR3 sequence is CASSQDSGGTGNTIYF. DNA of the CDR3: TGCGCCAGCAGCCAAGATTCGGGGGGCACTGGAAACACCATATATTTT. This rearrangement joins TRBV4-1 to TRBJ1-3; perhaps TRBD1 as D (6 bases). V shed 0 bases and J shed 2 bases, with 11 bases lying between them. The CDR3 extends over 16 amino acids. Germline assignment: CDR1 MGHRA and CDR2 YSYEKL.

This clone was counted only a few times. The chain couples TRBV5-1 to TRBJ2-6; 10 bases align to TRBD1. Losses at the gene ends were 3 bases for V and 0 bases for J; bases not matched to a gene: 9. The CDR3 consists of 19 residues. The germline V gene has CDR1 SGHRS and CDR2 YFSETQ. This chain's CDR3 is CASSSPRTGGVSGANVLTF. The CDR3 nucleotides read TGCGCCAGCAGCTCACCGAGGACAGGGGGTGTCTCTGGGGCCAACGTCCTGACTTTC.